What follows is one TCR beta chain and its context. Its matching antigen is unknown. This sample stems from a study of PD-1 blockade in classical Hodgkin lymphoma. V shed 5 bases and J shed 2 bases, with 9 bases lying between them. The CDR3 is made up of 13 amino acids. Germline V lookup: CDR1 LNHDA, CDR2 SQIVND (reference sequence). Findings of the study overall: Patients newly diagnosed and complete responders had comparable baseline diversity. There remain no defined causes for the repertoire differences, which possibly reflect disease activity or prior therapy.

Time point specified: cycle 4 day 1 (C4D1), after six to seven weeks of nivolumab. Each of the patients experienced relapse following autologous stem cell transplantation, and their brentuximab vedotin exposure differed. Sequencing was performed with immunoSEQ multiplex PCR; in TCRdb, only in-frame clones are kept and a portion is missing. The table includes roughly 20,000 clones, 75% to 85% detected once. This TCR derives from a human donor with classical Hodgkin lymphoma. The J gene is TRBJ1-1, the V gene TRBV19; D call uncertain. The source was peripheral blood mononuclear cells (PBMCs), collected before the fourth cycle of nivolumab. The CDR3 DNA reads TGTGCCAGTAGTCTCAGAGGTAACACTGAAGCTTTCTTT. Its translation: CASSLRGNTEAFF.